This entry lists 25 T cell receptor beta chains sequenced from one sample in a study of T cell responses to AZD1222 COVID-19 vaccine. This table comes from immunoSEQ multiplex PCR, and its TCRdb copy is limited to in-frame clones, with some not included. This table has some 100,000 clones, 87% appearing once. The source was peripheral blood, collected 28 days after the second AZD1222 dose. The receptors shown here come from an adult who received the AZD1222 COVID-19 vaccine.

This clone was detected only a few times. The V and J genes are TRBV4-1 and TRBJ1-1; D is possibly TRBD1 (6 bases). CDR3 length equals 13 residues. The V end lost 4 bases, the J end lost 7 bases, and 13 bases lay between the germline ends. Germline CDR1 is MGHRA and CDR2 is YSYEKL. The CDR3 DNA is TGCGCCAGCAGCCTGACAGGACTCGGTGAAGCTTTCTTT. This gives the protein CASSLTGLGEAFF.

This sequence joins TRBV9 and TRBJ2-1, with 8 bases lining up with TRBD2. V trimming: 0 bases; J trimming: 0 bases; junction bases outside the gene matches: 14. Looked up from germline, CDR1 is SGDLS and CDR2 is YYNGEE. This CDR3 contains 20 residues. The CDR3, as DNA: TGTGCCAGCAGCGTAGAGATTGGTAGCGGGACCTATCACTCCTACAATGAGCAGTTCTTC. This codes for CASSVEIGSGTYHSYNEQFF.

The chain combines TRBV7-9 with TRBJ2-3, with 10 positions matching TRBD2. CDR1 and CDR2 (germline): SEHNR, FQNEAQ (reference sequence). The CDR3 covers 18 residues. Trimming took 5 bases from V and 1 from J; bases not matched to a gene: 12. The CDR3 reads CASSTPTWTSGRTDTQYF. The CDR3 DNA is TGTGCCAGCAGCACCCCTACCTGGACTAGCGGACGCACAGATACGCAGTATTTT.

The chain links TRBV4-3 to TRBJ2-1, with D unclear. Trimming shortened V by 4 bases and J by 0 bases, and 10 bases separated the two germline ends. Germline values: CDR1 LGHNA, CDR2 YSLEER. The CDR3 contains 15 residues. Here the CDR3 DNA reads TGCGCCAGCAGCCCATCTTGGGCCTCCTACAATGAGCAGTTCTTC. It translates to CASSPSWASYNEQFF.

The chain couples TRBV24-1 to TRBJ2-5, with D possibly being TRBD1 (6 bases). The ends were cut back, 0 bases at V and 0 bases at J, with 7 bases in the middle. CDR1 KGHDR and CDR2 SFDVKD come from the germline V gene. The length of the CDR3 is 15 residues. CDR3 in DNA: TGTGCCACCAGTGATTTGTACAGGGACCAAGAGACCCAGTACTTC. Its translation: CATSDLYRDQETQYF.

The chain couples TRBV9 to TRBJ2-1, with 11 bases that match TRBD2. V lost 2 bases to trimming and J lost 0 bases; unmatched junction nucleotides: 1. The CDR3 loop spans 16 amino acids. Germline lookup yields CDR1 SGDLS and CDR2 YYNGEE. In DNA form, the CDR3 reads TGTGCCAGCAGCGTTAGCGGGAGGGGCTCCTACAATGAGCAGTTCTTC. Translating it yields CASSVSGRGSYNEQFF.

The chain has TRBV11-2 and TRBJ2-1, with 10 positions matching TRBD2. The CDR3 consists of 16 residues. J gave up 10 bases and V 1 base, and 10 bases lay outside the gene matches. Germline V gene sequence: CDR1 SGHAT, CDR2 FQNNGV. CDR3 sequence: CASSLASSGSRGEQFF. Here the CDR3 DNA reads TGTGCCAGCAGCTTAGCCTCTAGCGGGAGTAGGGGCGAGCAGTTCTTC.

The rearrangement links TRBV9 to TRBJ1-4; a possible D gene is TRBD1 (5 bases). Germline V CDR1 and CDR2: SGDLS, YYNGEE. The CDR3 sequence is 15 residues long. V lost 3 bases, J lost 3 bases, and 12 bases lay in between. CDR3 loop: CASSAGGAANEKLFF. The CDR3 bases are TGTGCCAGCAGCGCGGGAGGGGCTGCTAATGAAAAACTGTTTTTT.

This chain joins TRBV7-2 and TRBJ2-7; D is perhaps TRBD1 (6 bases). V was shortened by 7 bases and J by 6 bases, with 16 bases between the two germline ends. This CDR3 comprises 13 residues. Germline CDR1 SGHTA, CDR2 FQGNSA. CDR3 DNA: TGTGCCAGCAAGAGAACAGGGTGGGGCGAGCAGTACTTC. Protein: CASKRTGWGEQYF.

There are a few counts of this clone. The chain uses TRBV27 and TRBJ1-5; 12 bases match TRBD1. V trimming: 2 bases; J trimming: 6 bases; junction bases outside the gene matches: 5. CDR1 and CDR2 (germline): MNHEY, SMNVEV (reference sequence). This CDR3 comprises 16 residues. The DNA of the CDR3 is TGTGCCAGCAGTTTACGGGACAGGGGGCGAGGTCAGCCCCAGCATTTT. Translation: CASSLRDRGRGQPQHF.

This clone has a single count. The chain uses TRBV5-1 and TRBJ1-2; 9 bases are shared with TRBD1. The CDR3 is 15 amino acids. Trimming cost V 4 bases and J 8 bases; bases outside gene matches: 12. Looked up from germline, CDR1 is SGHRS and CDR2 is YFSETQ. The CDR3 here is CASSRPQGQGGGYTF. Written as DNA, the CDR3 is TGCGCCAGCAGCCGCCCCCAGGGACAGGGCGGCGGCTACACCTTC.

The rearrangement joins TRBV7-8 to TRBJ1-4, with D perhaps TRBD1 (6 bases). Germline V gene lookup returns CDR1 SGHVS and CDR2 FQNEAQ. This CDR3 contains 14 residues. Trimming took 6 bases from V and 2 from J, leaving 10 bases between them. This chain's CDR3 is CASRSGVTNEKLFF. DNA of the CDR3: TGTGCCAGCAGGTCAGGGGTGACTAATGAAAAACTGTTTTTT.

The chain is built from TRBV28 and TRBJ1-5, with 8 bases aligning to TRBD1. Germline V gene lookup returns CDR1 MDHEN and CDR2 SYDVKM. After removal of 6 bases from V and 10 bases from J, the junction contained 8 bases not matched to a gene. The CDR3 extends over 13 amino acids. The CDR3 nucleotides are TGTGCCAGCAGGGGACAGGCCGCTATTCCCCAGCATTTT. Protein: CASRGQAAIPQHF.

The chain uses TRBV28 and TRBJ1-1, with D perhaps TRBD1 (6 bases). V was shortened by 5 bases and J by 5 bases, with 21 bases between the two germline ends. The CDR3 is made up of 16 amino acids. Per germline, CDR1 MDHEN and CDR2 SYDVKM. The CDR3 DNA sequence: TGTGCCAGCAGTCCCTCCGTCGGGGGGCGAGGAACTGAAGCTTTCTTT. Amino acids: CASSPSVGGRGTEAFF.

V and J are TRBV29-1 and TRBJ2-3; D gene ambiguous. The CDR3 spans 12 residues. Germline CDR1 and CDR2: SQVTM and ANQGSEA. Trimming stripped 0 bases from V and 3 bases from J, with 4 bases between. CDR3 DNA: TGCAGCGTTGAAGATTGGACAGATACGCAGTATTTT. This encodes CSVEDWTDTQYF.

This clone was detected only a few times. This chain links TRBV2 with TRBJ1-2; unclear D gene. V shed 6 bases and J shed 1 base, with 15 bases lying between them. CDR1 SNHLY and CDR2 FYNNEI come from the germline V gene. This CDR3 has 15 residues. Here the CDR3 reads CASRPGRIVNYGYTF. CDR3 DNA sequence: TGTGCCAGCAGACCCGGACGGATAGTTAACTATGGCTACACCTTC.

This sequence joins TRBV10-3 and TRBJ1-1; 7 bases agree with TRBD1. Trimming took 7 bases from V and 4 from J; bases not matched to a gene: 9. The CDR3 is 14 amino acids. Germline CDR1 ENHRY, CDR2 SYGVKD. The DNA of the CDR3 is TGTGCCATCAATCCAGGGGGTTCGGTCACTGAAGCTTTCTTT. This encodes CAINPGGSVTEAFF.

For the CDR3, the DNA is TGTGCCAGCAGCGCAGGAGGAGGCCCCGGGGAGCTGTTTTTT. This translates into CASSAGGGPGELFF. The chain employs TRBV9 and TRBJ2-2; tentative D call: TRBD2 (5 bases). The V gene's germline CDR1 is SGDLS and CDR2 YYNGEE. The CDR3 is made up of 14 amino acids. The V end was cut by 3 bases, the J end by 6 bases, with 12 bases between.

The rearrangement uses TRBV4-1 and TRBJ2-1; 12 bases agree with TRBD2. CDR1 is MGHRA, CDR2 YSYEKL, per germline. This CDR3 spans 17 amino acids. V was clipped by 3 bases and J by 7 bases; unmatched bases: 10. DNA for the CDR3: TGCGCCAGCAGCCAGATGACTAGCGGGGGCCCCTTGAATGAGCAGTTCTTC. Amino acids: CASSQMTSGGPLNEQFF.

This chain connects TRBV19 to TRBJ1-1; D may be TRBD1 (6 bases). The CDR3 is 18 amino acids. CDR1 and CDR2 (germline): LNHDA, SQIVND (reference sequence). Trimming cost V 1 base and J 1 base, with 19 bases left between them. CDR3 DNA sequence: TGTGCCAGTAGTATAGTTCGGGGGCAGATGTTGAAGAACACTGAAGCTTTCTTT. It specifies CASSIVRGQMLKNTEAFF.

The rearrangement joins TRBV5-1 to TRBJ2-1, with TRBD1 as a possible D gene (6 bases). The V end was cut by 4 bases, the J end by 6 bases, with 17 bases between. The CDR3 is 15 residues long. Germline CDR1 is SGHRS and CDR2 is YFSETQ. In DNA form, the CDR3 reads TGCGCCAGCAGCGCGGCCGGGACAACTTCCAATGAGCAGTTCTTC. This translates into CASSAAGTTSNEQFF.

This chain joins TRBV28 and TRBJ2-5; tentatively, D is TRBD2 (6 bases). This CDR3 spans 15 amino acids. Trimming left V 1 base short and J 3 bases short, with 12 bases between. Per germline, CDR1 MDHEN and CDR2 SYDVKM. The CDR3 is CASSLSAGGKETQYF. In DNA, the CDR3 is TGTGCCAGCAGTTTATCGGCAGGAGGGAAAGAGACCCAGTACTTC.

The V call is TRBV7-6, the J call TRBJ2-2, with D possibly TRBD2 on 7 matching bases. CDR3 length: 15 residues. Trimming stripped 3 bases from V and 6 bases from J, with 14 bases between. Per germline, CDR1 SGHVS and CDR2 FNYEAQ. The DNA for the CDR3 is TGTGCCAGCAGCTTGGAGGGGGGGCGCGCCGGGGAGCTGTTTTTT. Amino acids: CASSLEGGRAGELFF.

The chain combines TRBV7-3 with TRBJ1-3; D is uncertain. Between the trimmed V and J ends, which lost 0 bases and 2 bases, there was a span of 8 bases. CDR1 and CDR2 (germline): SGHTA, FQGTGA. The CDR3 has 15 residues. CDR3 residues: CASSLTGGPGNTIYF. CDR3 sequence (DNA): TGTGCCAGCAGCTTAACCGGAGGGCCTGGAAACACCATATATTTT.

The V call is TRBV12-3 or TRBV12-4, the J call TRBJ1-1; D remains ambiguous. The ends were cut back, 2 bases at V and 6 bases at J, with 4 bases in the middle. The CDR3 is 11 residues long. The CDR3: CASSLLAEAFF. As DNA, the CDR3 is TGTGCCAGCAGTTTACTCGCTGAAGCTTTCTTT.